What follows are 13 T cell receptor beta chains derived from one specimen sequenced in a study of blood T cell repertoires in COVID-19. The repertoire was sequenced with immunoSEQ multiplex PCR; TCRdb's copy has only in-frame clones and lacks some. The top ten clones hold 0.6% to 1% of a sample with 190,000 or so clones, 86% of them seen once. The sequencing sample was made of peripheral blood. The source is a woman in her 70s with acute or convalescent COVID-19.

This clone was picked up one time. The chain recombines TRBV5-1 with TRBJ2-2; TRBD1 matches at 8 bases. CDR1 is SGHRS, CDR2 YFSETQ, per germline. The J segment lost 4 bases and the V segment lost 0 bases, leaving 5 bases of the junction unmatched. This CDR3 region has 16 residues. The DNA of the CDR3 is TGCGCCAGCAGCTTGGCAGGGGGCGCGGGCACCGGGGAGCTGTTTTTT. Residues: CASSLAGGAGTGELFF.

This clone was recorded a few times. The J gene is TRBJ2-7, the V gene TRBV28; 9 bases map to TRBD1. Trimming at V came to 3 bases and at J to 6 bases, leaving 6 bases not matched to a gene. There are 14 residues in the CDR3. From germline, CDR1 is MDHEN and CDR2 SYDVKM. The CDR3 nucleotides read TGTGCCAGCAGTTTGGGGGACAGGGTGGGCGAGCAGTACTTC. The encoded protein is CASSLGDRVGEQYF.

As regards this clone: A junction end diverges from the germline sequence, so it may reflect a read error. The same CDR3 also results from other DNA sequences found in this sample. The chain employs TRBV29-1 and TRBJ1-4; TRBD1 aligns across 8 bases. The CDR3 extends over 13 amino acids. The germline CDR1 and CDR2 sequences are SQVTM and ANQGSEA. DNA for the CDR3: TGCAGCGTAAGCGACAGGGGAGAGGAAAAATTGTTTTTT. Amino acid sequence: CSVSDRGEEKLFF. The whole variable domain, remainder taken from reference TRBV29-1 and TRBJ1-4, is SAVISQKPSRDICQRGTSLTIQCQVDSQVTMMFWYRQQPGQSLTLIATANQGSEATYESGFVIDKFPISRPNLTFSTLTVSNMSPEDSSIYLCSVSDRGEEKLFFGSGTQLSVL.

The V gene is TRBV5-4, the J gene TRBJ2-7; possible D gene TRBD2, 5 bases. Deletions cut 3 bases from V and 4 bases from J, with 17 bases between. CDR1 is SGHNT, CDR2 YYREEE, per germline (reference sequence). CDR3 length: 15 residues. CDR3 residues: CASSSPLGEKYEQYF. The CDR3 nucleotides are TGTGCCAGCAGCTCCCCTCTCGGGGAGAAATACGAGCAGTACTTC. The full variable domain, with the rest looked up from reference TRBV5-4 and TRBJ2-7, is ETGVTQSPTHLIKTRGQQVTLRCSSQSGHNTVSWYQQALGQGPQFIFQYYREEENGRGNFPPRFSGLQFPNYSSELNVNALELDDSALYLCASSSPLGEKYEQYFGPGTRLTVT.

V and J are TRBV6-5 and TRBJ2-5; 10 bases map to TRBD2. Unmatched junction bases numbered 2, after V lost 0 bases and J lost 1 base. Germline CDR1 MNHEY, CDR2 SVGAGI. The CDR3 loop spans 16 amino acids. In DNA, the CDR3 is TGTGCCAGCAGTTACTCAAGACTAGCGGGCCAAGAGACCCAGTACTTC. It encodes CASSYSRLAGQETQYF.

The chain carries TRBV27 and TRBJ1-2; D unclear. From germline, CDR1 is MNHEY and CDR2 SMNVEV (reference sequence). The CDR3 extends over 12 amino acids. Trimming pared 4 bases from V and 5 bases from J, leaving 8 bases between. CDR3 protein: CASSSSGYGYTF. CDR3 nucleotides: TGTGCCAGCAGTTCCTCGGGGTATGGCTACACCTTC.

J is TRBJ1-3 and V is TRBV6-5; D is possibly TRBD1 (5 bases). Germline CDR1 and CDR2: MNHEY and SVGAGI. V was trimmed by 0 bases and J by 0 bases, leaving 6 bases between them. The CDR3 sequence is 15 residues long. CDR3 DNA sequence: TGTGCCAGCAGTTACTCGACAGTCTCTGGAAACACCATATATTTT. This sequence encodes CASSYSTVSGNTIYF.

CDR3: CASSPDRGRPGTEAFF. For the CDR3, the DNA is TGTGCCAGCAGCCCAGACAGGGGGCGCCCCGGCACTGAAGCTTTCTTT. V and J are TRBV7-3 and TRBJ1-1; 10 bases map to TRBD1. CDR3 size: 16 residues. V lost 5 bases and J lost 4; bases outside the gene matches: 10. The V gene's germline CDR1 is SGHTA and CDR2 FQGTGA.

The chain recombines TRBV5-4 with TRBJ2-7; 7 bases align to TRBD2. J was trimmed by 0 bases and V by 0 bases; bases with no gene match: 12. Germline CDR1 SGHNT, CDR2 YYREEE (reference sequence). This CDR3 contains 18 residues. Here the CDR3 reads CASSLGWGRGSRSYEQYF. The CDR3 DNA reads as TGTGCCAGCAGCTTGGGATGGGGACGCGGGAGCCGCTCCTACGAGCAGTACTTC.

V gene TRBV5-5 combines with J gene TRBJ2-7; 9 bases agree with TRBD2. Germline loops: CDR1 SGHKS, CDR2 YYEKEE (reference sequence). This CDR3 spans 16 amino acids. The V gene end was trimmed by 0 bases and the J gene end by 0 bases; junction bases not matched to a gene: 4. CDR3 sequence reads: CASSLAATSGSYEQYF. CDR3 DNA sequence: TGTGCCAGCAGCTTGGCCGCGACTAGCGGCTCCTACGAGCAGTACTTC.

The chain has TRBV29-1 and TRBJ1-2, with a weak D call TRBD1 (5 bases). V was cut by 5 bases and J by 3 bases, with 13 bases left in between. This CDR3 is 13 amino acids long. Germline values: CDR1 SQVTM, CDR2 ANQGSEA. For the CDR3, the DNA is TGCAGCGTTTCTACCGACAGATACTATGGCTACACCTTC. Translated, it gives CSVSTDRYYGYTF.

This clone appeared a few times. This chain links TRBV6-5 with TRBJ1-3; no clear D. The CDR3 length is 15 residues. Germline-derived CDR1 and CDR2 are MNHEY and SVGAGI. The V gene lost 0 bases and the J gene lost 4 bases, with 10 bases spanning the gap. CDR3 in amino acids: CASSYSTGLGNTIYF. The CDR3 coding sequence is TGTGCCAGCAGTTACTCGACTGGCCTCGGAAACACCATATATTTT.

The chain carries TRBV5-8 and TRBJ2-2, with 7 bases matching TRBD2. The CDR3 consists of 15 residues. Trimming removed 4 bases from V and 6 bases from J; junction bases left unmatched: 9. CDR1 and CDR2 from the germline V gene are SGHTS and YDEGEE. The CDR3 spells CASSPRTRGAGELFF. DNA of the CDR3: TGTGCCAGCAGCCCCCGGACTAGAGGGGCCGGGGAGCTGTTTTTT.